The clone carrying this T cell receptor (beta chain) was seen a few times. The CDR3 spans 15 residues. Germline values: CDR1 MNHEY, CDR2 SMNVEV (reference sequence). J gave up 5 bases and V 4 bases, and 2 bases lay outside the gene matches. The sample is drawn from a study of OX40 agonist ivuxolimab in advanced cancers. The protocol was immunoSEQ multiplex PCR, while the TCRdb copy is restricted to in-frame clones and leaves out a portion. Here the sample spans approximately 38,000 clones, about 82% being singletons. The chain carries TRBV27 and TRBJ2-2; 12 bases align to TRBD1. The TCR sequence derives from an adult with an advanced solid tumor such as melanoma, head and neck, liver or kidney cancer. The starting material was CD4+ or CD8+ T cells sorted from blood, obtained in a trial of the OX40 agonist ivuxolimab. In nucleotides, the CDR3 is TGTGCCAGCAGTTGGGGACAGGGGGCGACCGGGGAGCTGTTTTTT. Residues: CASSWGQGATGELFF.